The rows below give T cell receptor beta chains drawn from one sample of a study of cytomegalovirus exposure and HLA in healthy donors. Assay used: immunoSEQ multiplex PCR; TCRdb lists only in-frame clones, some missing. The sample includes approximately 100,000 clones, around 93% of them seen just once. The sample taken for sequencing was PBMCs. These receptors were taken from a woman in her 30s in good health and CMV-seropositive. Each CDR3 is given with its conserved first and last residue. A D gene is named only where the DNA matches it firmly. Size is stated for part of the rows, as once, few or many counts, or as a class when the clone is expanded.

. 15 . TRBJ2-2 TRBV18 CASSPQALNTGELFF TGTGCCAGCTCACCGCAGGCGTTGAACACCGGGGAGCTGTTTTTT
TRBD1 13 . TRBJ2-7 TRBV25-1 CASQDRGKYEQYF TGTGCCAGTCAGGACAGGGGAAAATACGAGCAGTACTTC
TRBD1 16 . TRBJ1-4 TRBV30 CASIAGTGGVPVELFF TGTGCCTCTATCGCCGGGACAGGGGGCGTCCCGGTTGAACTGTTTTTT
. 12 . TRBJ1-2 TRBV5-1 CASSLSGFGYTF TGCGCCAGCAGCTTATCGGGATTTGGCTACACCTTC
. 15 . TRBJ2-3 TRBV5-1 CASSLERGGTDTQYF TGCGCCAGCAGCTTGGAAAGGGGGGGAACAGATACGCAGTATTTT
TRBD1 18 . TRBJ2-2 TRBV4-3 CASSQGDRGLPNTGELFF TGCGCCAGCAGCCAAGGGGACAGGGGTCTCCCAAACACCGGGGAGCTGTTTTTT
. 16 . TRBJ2-3 TRBV14 CASSLALPGEKDTQYF TGTGCCAGCAGCCTTGCGTTGCCAGGGGAGAAAGATACGCAGTATTTT
TRBD1 13 . TRBJ1-1 TRBV29-1 CSVVQGIVAEAFF TGCAGCGTGGTACAGGGGATAGTCGCTGAAGCTTTCTTT
TRBD2 14 . TRBJ2-5 TRBV11-1 CASSYRDYGETQYF TGTGCCAGCAGCTACCGGGACTACGGAGAGACCCAGTACTTC
. 13 . TRBJ1-1 TRBV28 CASLGQPNTEAFF TGTGCCAGCCTTGGACAGCCGAACACTGAAGCTTTCTTT
. 12 . TRBJ2-7 TRBV18 CASSPFSYEQYF TGTGCCAGCTCACCCTTTTCCTACGAGCAGTACTTC
TRBD2 14 . TRBJ2-5 TRBV2 CASSKGLAEETQYF TGTGCCAGCTCTAAGGGACTAGCGGAAGAGACCCAGTACTTC
. 13 once TRBJ2-5 TRBV5-1 CASSSGLLETQYF TGCGCCAGCAGCTCCGGACTACTGGAAACCCAGTACTTC
. 19 . TRBJ2-6 TRBV6-1 CASSEVSGLVFSGANVLTF TGTGCCAGCAGTGAAGTTAGTGGACTGGTGTTCTCTGGGGCCAACGTCCTGACTTTC
. 13 . TRBJ1-1 TRBV19 CASSMGRNTEAFF TGTGCCAGTAGTATGGGGAGGAACACTGAAGCTTTCTTT
. 15 . TRBJ1-5 TRBV6-1 CASRGVQGLDQPQHF TGTGCCAGCAGGGGTGTCCAGGGACTGGATCAGCCCCAGCATTTT
. 14 . TRBJ1-2 TRBV2 CASSESGSRYGYTF TGTGCCAGCAGTGAAAGCGGGAGCCGGTATGGCTACACCTTC
. 16 . TRBJ2-4 TRBV28 CASSADRSLAKNIQYF TGTGCCAGCAGCGCGGACAGAAGCCTAGCCAAAAACATTCAGTACTTC
TRBD2 14 once TRBJ2-1 TRBV6-5 CATMKREGRNEQFF TGTGCCACCATGAAGCGGGAGGGCCGCAATGAGCAGTTCTTC
. 14 . TRBJ1-2 TRBV5-1 CASSSGLVEYGYTF TGCGCCAGCAGCTCAGGGCTCGTAGAATATGGCTACACCTTC
TRBD2 16 . TRBJ2-7 TRBV9 CASSVSSGNPVWEQYF TGTGCCAGCAGCGTATCTAGCGGGAACCCCGTTTGGGAGCAGTACTTC
TRBD2 15 . TRBJ2-1 TRBV7-2 CASSLVGRLAREQFF TGTGCCAGCAGCTTAGTGGGAAGACTAGCTAGGGAGCAGTTCTTC
TRBD1 16 . TRBJ2-2 TRBV2 CASSKDRGLSTGELFF TGTGCCAGCAGTAAAGACAGGGGGCTTAGCACCGGGGAGCTGTTTTTT
TRBD2 16 once TRBJ2-7 TRBV2 CASSDRPSGRAYEQYF TGTGCCAGCAGTGACCGGCCTAGCGGGAGGGCCTACGAGCAGTACTTC
TRBD2 15 . TRBJ2-1 TRBV6-5 CASSSEAGYHNEQFF TGTGCCAGCAGTTCCGAAGCGGGGTACCACAATGAGCAGTTCTTC
. 14 . TRBJ2-7 TRBV5-6 CASSLARFTYEQYF TGTGCCAGCAGCTTGGCCAGGTTCACCTACGAGCAGTACTTC
TRBD2 15 . TRBJ2-7 TRBV10-3 CAIRGASGNSYEQYF TGTGCCATCAGGGGGGCTAGCGGGAACTCCTACGAGCAGTACTTC
. 13 . TRBJ1-1 TRBV7-2 CASSLVGYTEAFF TGTGCCAGCAGCTTAGTGGGCTACACTGAAGCTTTCTTT
TRBD1 16 . TRBJ1-1 TRBV28 CASSPPRGQGNTEAFF TGTGCCAGCAGTCCTCCCAGGGGGCAGGGGAACACTGAAGCTTTCTTT
TRBD2 15 once TRBJ2-5 TRBV9 CASSVETSGIGTQYF TGTGCCAGCAGCGTTGAAACTAGCGGGATAGGGACCCAGTACTTC
. 17 . TRBJ2-3 TRBV14 CASSSGELTLATDTQYF TGTGCCAGCAGCTCTGGGGAGCTAACCCTAGCCACAGATACGCAGTATTTT
TRBD1 16 . TRBJ2-7 TRBV6-6 CASATLKTGSSYEQYF TGTGCCAGCGCGACCCTTAAGACAGGGTCGTCCTACGAGCAGTACTTC
. 14 . TRBJ2-2 TRBV7-9 CASSPNARTGELFF TGTGCCAGCAGCCCTAATGCGAGGACCGGGGAGCTGTTTTTT
. 13 . TRBJ2-3 TRBV11-3 CASSPRRGDTQYF TGTGCCAGCAGCCCCCGCCGCGGAGATACGCAGTATTTT
. 13 . TRBJ2-7 TRBV23-1 CASSQKGRHEQYF TGCGCCAGCAGTCAGAAGGGGAGGCACGAGCAGTACTTC
. 13 . TRBJ1-1 TRBV30 CAWSSGSNTEAFF TGTGCCTGGAGTTCAGGGTCGAACACTGAAGCTTTCTTT
. 15 few TRBJ1-1 TRBV19 CASSGRGGEGTEAFF TGTGCCAGTAGTGGCCGAGGGGGAGAAGGCACTGAAGCTTTCTTT
. 13 few TRBJ1-2 TRBV19 CASSIDAVYGYTF TGTGCCAGTAGTATAGACGCAGTCTATGGCTACACCTTC
. 15 . TRBJ2-2 TRBV4-1 CASSQGQGPTGELFF TGCGCCAGCAGCCAGGGGCAGGGTCCCACCGGGGAGCTGTTTTTT
TRBD1 16 once TRBJ2-1 TRBV7-6 CASSSTGDLSYNEQFF TGTGCCAGCAGCTCGACAGGGGACCTCTCCTACAATGAGCAGTTCTTC
. 13 . TRBJ2-1 TRBV29-1 CSVRPLGGGEQFF TGCAGCGTAAGGCCCCTGGGAGGCGGTGAGCAGTTCTTC
. 17 . TRBJ2-2 TRBV7-6 CASSLALSGSNTGELFF TGTGCCAGCAGCTTAGCGCTCAGCGGGTCAAACACCGGGGAGCTGTTTTTT
. 13 . TRBJ1-1 TRBV5-6 CASSWNTGTEAFF TGTGCCAGCAGCTGGAATACAGGGACTGAAGCTTTCTTT
TRBD1 18 . TRBJ1-5 TRBV19 CASKTGTGGYYSNQPQHF TGTGCCAGTAAAACCGGGACAGGGGGATACTATAGCAATCAGCCCCAGCATTTT
TRBD2 17 . TRBJ2-1 TRBV5-1 CASSSGGSLAEYNEQFF TGCGCCAGCAGCTCCGGAGGGTCTCTAGCGGAGTACAATGAGCAGTTCTTC
. 15 . TRBJ2-7 TRBV27 CASNPFPGQNYEQYF TGTGCCAGCAATCCATTCCCGGGACAAAACTACGAGCAGTACTTC
TRBD2 13 . TRBJ2-1 TRBV27 CASRSGTRGEQFF TGTGCCAGCAGGTCCGGGACTAGGGGGGAGCAGTTCTTC
TRBD2 16 . TRBJ2-3 TRBV7-2 CASSPLAGGPFDTQYF TGTGCCAGCAGCCCCCTAGCGGGAGGACCCTTCGATACGCAGTATTTT
. 12 . TRBJ1-2 TRBV29-1 CSAQTDNYGYTF TGCAGCGCTCAGACTGATAACTATGGCTACACCTTC
. 12 . TRBJ1-5 TRBV28 CASSLSRQPQHF TGTGCCAGCAGTTTATCCCGTCAGCCCCAGCATTTT
TRBD1 13 . TRBJ2-7 TRBV27 CASSPGTGYEQYF TGTGCCAGCAGTCCCGGGACAGGGTACGAGCAGTACTTC
TRBD1 14 . TRBJ1-1 TRBV15 CASGTGGFRDEAFF TGTGCCAGTGGGACAGGGGGCTTTCGGGATGAAGCTTTCTTT
. 11 . TRBJ2-1 TRBV7-3 CASSQGGEQFF TGTGCCAGCAGCCAGGGGGGTGAGCAGTTCTTC
. 13 . TRBJ1-1 TRBV9 CASTLRGGGEAFF TGTGCCAGCACCCTAAGGGGGGGCGGTGAAGCTTTCTTT
. 15 . TRBJ2-7 TRBV27 CASSLYQASIYEQYF TGTGCCAGCAGTTTATATCAGGCTTCGATTTACGAGCAGTACTTC
. 14 . TRBJ1-5 TRBV7-2 CASSSLGSHQPQHF TGTGCCAGCAGCTCTTTAGGGAGTCATCAGCCCCAGCATTTT
. 11 . TRBJ1-1 TRBV2 CASSGQVVAFF TGTGCCAGCAGTGGACAGGTCGTAGCTTTCTTT
. 13 once TRBJ1-1 TRBV28 CASSFQGGTEAFF TGTGCCAGCAGTTTCCAGGGAGGCACTGAAGCTTTCTTT
TRBD2 14 . TRBJ2-7 TRBV5-1 CASSLTAGTGEQYF TGCGCCAGCAGCTTAACAGCGGGAACAGGCGAGCAGTACTTC